What follows are 27 T cell receptor beta chains derived from one specimen sequenced in a study of cytomegalovirus exposure and HLA in healthy donors. Both 60 Vbeta primers and 13 Jbeta primers went into the PCR. Clones were read by immunoSEQ multiplex PCR, and TCRdb kept only the in-frame ones, dropping some. The sample includes 95,000 to 150,000 clones, about 83% of them seen just once. Material: PBMCs. Receptor source: a woman aged 40 to 50 in good health and CMV-seropositive.

Comment on this clone: Other nucleotide sequences in the sample specify the same CDR3. The V gene is TRBV7-9, the J gene TRBJ2-5; 7 positions match TRBD2. The CDR3 contains 14 residues. V shed 2 bases and J 1 base; nucleotides not matched to a gene: 1. Per germline, CDR1 SEHNR and CDR2 FQNEAQ (reference sequence). Here the CDR3 reads CASSLSGGQETQYF. The DNA of the CDR3 is TGTGCCAGCAGCTTATCGGGGGGCCAAGAGACCCAGTACTTC.

The rearrangement links TRBV7-9 to TRBJ2-3; TRBD2 is a possible D gene (5 bases). Germline-derived CDR1 and CDR2 are SEHNR and FQNEAQ (reference sequence). V lost 1 base and J 1 base, leaving 6 bases between the germline ends. The CDR3 covers 14 residues. The CDR3 loop is CASSLEGGTDTQYF. The CDR3 coding sequence is TGTGCCAGCAGCTTAGAGGGAGGCACAGATACGCAGTATTTT.

CDR3 protein: CASSPPSGGAGDTQYF. CDR3 bases: TGTGCCAGCTCACCCCCTAGCGGGGGCGCGGGGGATACGCAGTATTTT. The chain joins TRBV18 to TRBJ2-3; 10 bases are shared with TRBD2. CDR1 KGHSH and CDR2 LQKENI come from the germline V gene. Trimming cost V 3 bases and J 6 bases; bases outside gene matches: 9. The CDR3 contains 16 residues.

J is TRBJ2-1 and V is TRBV6-4; a possible D gene is TRBD2 (7 bases). V gave up 4 bases and J gave up 10 bases, with 20 bases separating them. This CDR3 contains 15 residues. Germline CDR1 and CDR2: MRHNA and SNTAGT. CDR3 DNA sequence: TGTGCCAGCAGTGGAGGGGGGGCGGAAGCAAGCGAGCAGTTCTTC. Translated: CASSGGGAEASEQFF.

This clone was seen a few times. The chain links TRBV7-7 to TRBJ2-7; tentative D call: TRBD1 (5 bases). Germline values: CDR1 SSHAT, CDR2 FNYEAQ (reference sequence). CDR3 size: 19 residues. Written as DNA, the CDR3 is TGTGCTAGCCCTCCTCTAGGTACAGGCCTCCCATACCTCCCCTACGAGCAGTACTTC. It specifies CASPPLGTGLPYLPYEQYF. Variable domain in full (rest from reference TRBV7-7 and TRBJ2-7): GAGVSQSPRYKVTKRGQDVTLRCDPISSHATLYWYQQALGQGPEFLTYFNYEAQPDKSGLPSDRFSAERPEGSISTLTIQRTEQRDSAMYRCASPPLGTGLPYLPYEQYFGPGTRLTVT.

The chain combines TRBV4-2 with TRBJ2-3; 7 nucleotides align to TRBD2. Germline trimming cut 0 bases from V and 6 bases from J; bases unmatched to any gene: 6. Germline CDR1 LGHNA, CDR2 YNFKEQ. The CDR3 spans 15 residues. CDR3: CASSQDLRRGDTQYF. The CDR3 DNA reads TGTGCCAGCAGCCAAGATCTTAGGCGGGGGGATACGCAGTATTTT.

The genes are TRBV6-5 and TRBJ1-2; TRBD1 matches at 8 bases. After removal of 6 bases from V and 8 bases from J, the junction contained 8 bases not matched to a gene. The CDR3 covers 13 residues. Germline CDR1 MNHEY, CDR2 SVGAGI. For the CDR3, the DNA is TGTGCCAGCAGATCGGACAGGGTAGGAGGCTACACCTTC. Translated: CASRSDRVGGYTF.

The gene calls are TRBV5-4 and TRBJ1-3; 7 positions match TRBD1. Germline trimming cut 4 bases from V and 0 bases from J; bases unmatched to any gene: 7. CDR1 is SGHNT and CDR2 is YYREEE in the germline V gene (reference sequence). There are 16 residues in the CDR3. The CDR3 nucleotides are TGTGCCAGCAGCCTCAATCCAGGGGGCTCTGGAAACACCATATATTTT. Translating it yields CASSLNPGGSGNTIYF.

This sequence joins TRBV9 and TRBJ2-1, with D tentatively TRBD2 (6 bases). The ends were cut back, 0 bases at V and 6 bases at J, with 16 bases in the middle. The CDR3 totals 16 residues. The germline V gene has CDR1 SGDLS and CDR2 YYNGEE. Written as DNA, the CDR3 is TGTGCCAGCAGCGTAGAAGGGACTGGACTTGGCAATGAGCAGTTCTTC. Protein sequence: CASSVEGTGLGNEQFF.

The V and J genes are TRBV27 and TRBJ2-7; TRBD1 matches at 11 bases. CDR1 MNHEY and CDR2 SMNVEV come from the germline V gene (reference sequence). This CDR3 comprises 16 residues. Trimming cost V 4 bases and J 6 bases; bases outside gene matches: 11. As DNA, the CDR3 is TGTGCCAGCAGTTCGCCCATTGGACAGGGGGCGGGCGAGCAGTACTTC. Protein product: CASSSPIGQGAGEQYF.

The chain joins TRBV30 to TRBJ2-3; 10 bases map to TRBD2. Germline CDR1 GTSNPN, CDR2 SVGIG (reference sequence). The CDR3 loop spans 15 amino acids. The V segment lost 3 bases and the J segment 1 base; nucleotides outside the gene matches: 4. The CDR3 coding sequence is TGTGCCTGGAGCATTGGGACTAGCGGCACAGATACGCAGTATTTT. Translated: CAWSIGTSGTDTQYF.

The chain recombines TRBV19 with TRBJ1-5; D unresolved. V lost 5 bases and J lost 2, with 7 bases in between. Germline CDR1 is LNHDA and CDR2 is SQIVND (reference sequence). CDR3 size: 13 residues. As DNA, the CDR3 is TGTGCCAGTAGTTGGAGGGGCAATCAGCCCCAGCATTTT. Its translation: CASSWRGNQPQHF.

The gene calls are TRBV30 and TRBJ2-2; the match to TRBD2 covers 7 bases. The CDR3 runs to 17 residues. CDR1 and CDR2 from the germline V gene are GTSNPN and SVGIG (reference sequence). Trimming took 4 bases from V and 4 from J; bases not matched to a gene: 15. The CDR3 DNA is TGTGCCTGGACCCCCTTCCGGGGGAGGGAAGGCACCGGGGAGCTGTTTTTT. This translates into CAWTPFRGREGTGELFF. The full variable domain, in which reference TRBV30 and TRBJ2-2 provide the parts outside the CDR3, is SQTIHQWPATLVQPVGSPLSLECTVEGTSNPNLYWYRQAAGRGLQLLFYSVGIGQISSEVPQNLSASRPQDRQFILSSKKLLLSDSGFYLCAWTPFRGREGTGELFFGEGSRLTVL.

This clone was seen only once. The V gene is TRBV30, the J gene TRBJ1-5; D is perhaps TRBD1 (6 bases). The V gene's germline CDR1 is GTSNPN and CDR2 SVGIG (reference sequence). CDR3 length equals 14 residues. V lost 8 bases to trimming and J lost 5 bases, with 19 bases between them. This chain's CDR3 is CARPYRVCDQPQHF. As DNA, the CDR3 is TGTGCCCGCCCCTACAGGGTGTGCGATCAGCCCCAGCATTTT. Full variable domain (rest looked up from reference TRBV30 and TRBJ1-5): SQTIHQWPATLVQPVGSPLSLECTVEGTSNPNLYWYRQAAGRGLQLLFYSVGIGQISSEVPQNLSASRPQDRQFILSSKKLLLSDSGFYLCARPYRVCDQPQHFGDGTRLSIL.

This sequence joins TRBV7-9 and TRBJ2-7, with no clear D. The CDR3 covers 12 residues. Trimming took 5 bases from V and 3 from J, leaving 8 bases between them. Germline-derived CDR1 and CDR2 are SEHNR and FQNEAQ (reference sequence). CDR3 sequence reads: CASSANGYEQYF. CDR3 bases: TGTGCCAGCAGCGCAAACGGCTACGAGCAGTACTTC.

The chain couples TRBV6-5 to TRBJ1-2; D is possibly TRBD1 (5 bases). Germline V lookup: CDR1 MNHEY, CDR2 SVGAGI. The CDR3 has 14 residues. The V and J ends lost 4 bases and 4 bases respectively, with 13 bases between them. CDR3 loop: CASSSPGLGYGYTF. Here the CDR3 DNA reads TGTGCCAGCAGTTCCCCGGGACTGGGCTATGGCTACACCTTC.

This chain uses TRBV7-8 with TRBJ2-5; 7 nucleotides agree with TRBD2. The DNA end is a closer match to TRBJ2-7, so the J assignment may be wrong. The CDR3 contains 15 residues. Germline CDR1 SGHVS, CDR2 FQNEAQ. The CDR3 loop reads CASSLSSSGFYEQYF. CDR3 nucleotide sequence: TGTGCCAGCAGCTTATCTAGTAGCGGGTTTTACGAGCAGTACTTC.

The chain couples TRBV4-3 to TRBJ2-7; the D is unclear. CDR1 and CDR2 (germline): LGHNA, YSLEER. Trimming pared 3 bases from V and 4 bases from J, leaving 16 bases between. The CDR3 sequence is 15 residues long. This chain's CDR3 is CASSHLSAAGYEQYF. Here the CDR3 DNA reads TGCGCCAGCAGCCACTTGAGCGCCGCTGGGTACGAGCAGTACTTC.

V usage is TRBV9 and J usage is TRBJ2-2; 7 bases line up with TRBD1. Germline CDR1 SGDLS, CDR2 YYNGEE. The CDR3 is made up of 16 amino acids. Trimming took 4 bases from V and 6 from J; bases not matched to a gene: 12. This CDR3 reads CASSPSPTGQAGELFF. CDR3 DNA: TGTGCCAGCAGCCCGAGTCCGACAGGGCAGGCCGGGGAGCTGTTTTTT.

The chain couples TRBV15 to TRBJ2-6; TRBD1 matches 8 bases. J was trimmed by 10 bases and V by 0 bases; bases with no gene match: 2. Germline-derived CDR1 and CDR2 are LNHNV and YYDKDF (reference sequence). CDR3 size: 14 residues. The CDR3 DNA is TGTGCCACCAGCAGAGATCGGACAGGGAACGTCCTGACTTTC. This encodes CATSRDRTGNVLTF.

The chain uses TRBV7-3 and TRBJ1-1; no definite D call. The germline V gene encodes CDR1 SGHTA and CDR2 FQGTGA. The CDR3 has 13 amino acids. V was pared by 5 bases and J by 5 bases, with 12 bases between. The CDR3 sequence is CASSKRRRTEAFF. CDR3 sequence (DNA): TGTGCCAGCAGCAAGAGGAGGAGGACTGAAGCTTTCTTT. Complete variable domain (other parts from reference TRBV7-3 and TRBJ1-1): GAGVSQTPSNKVTEKGKYVELRCDPISGHTALYWYRQSLGQGPEFLIYFQGTGAADDSGLPNDRFFAVRPEGSVSTLKIQRTERGDSAVYLCASSKRRRTEAFFGQGTRLTVV.

The chain recombines TRBV11-2 with TRBJ2-1; D may be TRBD2 (7 bases). Trimming shortened V by 5 bases and J by 15 bases, and 23 bases separated the two germline ends. This CDR3 comprises 14 residues. From germline, CDR1 is SGHAT and CDR2 FQNNGV. The CDR3, as DNA: TGTGCCAGCAGCCCTGTGCGGGAGACAACAGGGTTGTTCTTC. It specifies CASSPVRETTGLFF.

The chain joins TRBV7-3 to TRBJ2-5; 9 nucleotides align to TRBD2. The CDR3 covers 15 residues. The trim removed 5 bases at V and 2 bases at J, leaving 6 bases unmatched. The germline V gene has CDR1 SGHTA and CDR2 FQGTGA. The CDR3 loop is CASSPSAGGQETQYF. Here the CDR3 DNA reads TGTGCCAGCAGCCCCTCGGCGGGGGGGCAAGAGACCCAGTACTTC.

The chain employs TRBV10-3 and TRBJ1-2; TRBD1 matches at 7 bases. Trimming removed 3 bases from V and 12 bases from J; junction bases left unmatched: 7. The CDR3 covers 12 residues. Germline V gene lookup returns CDR1 ENHRY and CDR2 SYGVKD. In nucleotides, the CDR3 is TGTGCCATCAGTGACCAGGGACAGACAGACACCTTC. It specifies CAISDQGQTDTF.

The chain uses TRBV5-4 and TRBJ2-3, with TRBD2 matching 9 bases. The CDR3 extends over 15 amino acids. From germline, CDR1 is SGHNT and CDR2 YYREEE (reference sequence). Trimming at V came to 0 bases and at J to 5 bases, leaving 4 bases not matched to a gene. DNA for the CDR3: TGTGCCAGCAGCTTGGGGCTAGCGGGACAAGATACGCAGTATTTT. Translation gives CASSLGLAGQDTQYF.

The chain uses TRBV9 and TRBJ2-1; 8 nucleotides match TRBD2. CDR3 length: 16 residues. The ends lost 2 bases at V and 4 bases at J; junction bases unmatched: 8. CDR1 SGDLS and CDR2 YYNGEE come from the germline V gene. The chain's CDR3 is CASSVLAGGQYNEQFF. CDR3 in DNA: TGTGCCAGCAGCGTGTTGGCGGGGGGACAATACAATGAGCAGTTCTTC.

V and J are TRBV7-2 and TRBJ2-3; 13 bases agree with TRBD2. The ends lost 5 bases at V and 9 bases at J; junction bases unmatched: 8. Germline CDR1 is SGHTA and CDR2 is FQGNSA. The CDR3 covers 15 residues. The CDR3 DNA sequence: TGTGCCAGCAGCAGACTAGCGGGAGGTGTTGCAACGCAGTATTTT. It yields the protein CASSRLAGGVATQYF.